This TCR beta chain appears in the sequencing data of a study of molecular identifiers for immune sequencing clone quantification. TCRdb reprocessed the PCR reads via MiXCR and lists one record per CDR3 protein. The profile shows around 300,000 distinct CDR3 sequences, 24% of them singletons. The CDR3 contains 15 residues. The V gene's germline CDR1 is MGHRA and CDR2 YSYEKL. Trimming shortened V by 0 bases and J by 5 bases, and 11 bases separated the two germline ends. This clonotype has at least ten counts. This sequence joins TRBV4-1 and TRBJ2-1; D possibly corresponds to TRBD1 (6 bases). The sequence came from a human donor in good health. Some libraries in this study had Jurkat cell RNA spiked in. Input material: naive CD8+ T cells from blood, with Jurkat cell RNA spiked in. Subset reported: FACS-sorted CD8+CD4-CCR7+CD45RA+ naive T cells. CDR3 coding DNA: TGCGCCAGCAGCCAAGAGCACAGGGAGAACAATGAGCAGTTCTTC. This translates into CASSQEHRENNEQFF.